The rows below give T cell receptor beta chains drawn from one sample of a study of blood T cells in healthy people across ages. TCRdb re-called the 5' RACE reads with MiXCR, one entry per CDR3 protein. The data contain 600,000 to 850,000 distinct CDR3 sequences, roughly 47% of them singletons. Sequenced material: blood. The receptors shown here come from a woman aged 55-69 years in good health. Each CDR3 is given with its conserved first and last residue. Each record gives: clone size, V gene, J gene, D gene, CDR3 protein, CDR3 DNA. D genes are given only for firm matches. The size field is filled for only some rows; it gives once, few, many or a size class.

clone size: NA; V gene: TRBV10-3; J gene: TRBJ2-7; D gene: TRBD2; CDR3 protein: CAISEGVGGSSYEQYF; CDR3 DNA: TGTGCCATCAGTGAGGGGGTAGGCGGGAGCTCCTACGAGCAGTACTTC
clone size: many; V gene: TRBV27; J gene: TRBJ1-2; D gene: TRBD1; CDR3 protein: CASSSQDRNYGYTF; CDR3 DNA: TGTGCCAGCAGTTCCCAGGACAGGAACTATGGCTACACCTTC
clone size: NA; V gene: TRBV5-6; J gene: TRBJ2-5; D gene: TRBD2; CDR3 protein: CASSPLTGRERVETQYF; CDR3 DNA: TGTGCCAGCAGCCCACTCACCGGGCGGGAGAGGGTAGAGACCCAGTACTTC
clone size: NA; V gene: TRBV12-3/TRBV12-4; J gene: TRBJ1-4; D gene: TRBD1; CDR3 protein: CASSLLQGALFF; CDR3 DNA: TGTGCCAGCAGTCTGTTACAGGGGGCCCTGTTTTTT
clone size: NA; V gene: TRBV28; J gene: TRBJ2-1; D gene: NA; CDR3 protein: CASRKQGSDYNEQFF; CDR3 DNA: TGTGCCAGCAGGAAACAGGGTTCGGATTATAATGAGCAGTTCTTC
clone size: NA; V gene: TRBV12-3/TRBV12-4; J gene: TRBJ2-4; D gene: NA; CDR3 protein: CASNKGPGVQYF; CDR3 DNA: TGTGCCAGCAATAAGGGTCCAGGGGTGCAGTACTTC
clone size: NA; V gene: TRBV27; J gene: TRBJ1-1; D gene: NA; CDR3 protein: CASSLFVGTEAFF; CDR3 DNA: TGTGCCAGCAGTTTATTCGTGGGAACTGAAGCTTTCTTT
clone size: few; V gene: TRBV10-3; J gene: TRBJ2-7; D gene: TRBD1; CDR3 protein: CAISESWDRVGEQYF; CDR3 DNA: TGTGCCATCAGTGAGTCCTGGGACAGGGTAGGCGAGCAGTACTTC
clone size: NA; V gene: TRBV9; J gene: TRBJ2-1; D gene: NA; CDR3 protein: CASSAPAARNEQFF; CDR3 DNA: TGTGCCAGCAGCGCCCCGGCCGCTCGCAATGAGCAGTTCTTC
clone size: few; V gene: TRBV5-1; J gene: TRBJ2-1; D gene: NA; CDR3 protein: CASSLVGSPPYNEQFF; CDR3 DNA: TGCGCCAGCAGCTTGGTGGGCAGTCCACCCTACAATGAGCAGTTCTTC
clone size: NA; V gene: TRBV5-1; J gene: TRBJ2-1; D gene: NA; CDR3 protein: CASSLDNPPYNEQFF; CDR3 DNA: TGCGCCAGCAGCTTGGATAACCCCCCCTACAATGAGCAGTTCTTC
clone size: NA; V gene: TRBV28; J gene: TRBJ2-3; D gene: TRBD2; CDR3 protein: CASSRTSDTDTQYF; CDR3 DNA: TGTGCCAGCAGCCGGACTAGCGACACAGATACGCAGTATTTT
clone size: NA; V gene: TRBV4-2; J gene: TRBJ2-3; D gene: NA; CDR3 protein: CASSQVSSTDTQYF; CDR3 DNA: TGTGCCAGCAGCCAGGTTTCTAGCACAGATACGCAGTATTTT
clone size: NA; V gene: TRBV7-7; J gene: TRBJ2-6; D gene: NA; CDR3 protein: CASSSLTESSGANVLTF; CDR3 DNA: TGTGCTAGCAGCTCATTGACGGAAAGCTCTGGGGCCAACGTCCTGACTTTC
clone size: few; V gene: TRBV28; J gene: TRBJ2-1; D gene: NA; CDR3 protein: CASTQGGASYNEQFF; CDR3 DNA: TGTGCCAGCACCCAAGGGGGGGCCTCCTACAATGAGCAGTTCTTC
clone size: NA; V gene: TRBV5-1; J gene: TRBJ1-5; D gene: TRBD1; CDR3 protein: CASSQGTGDLGNQPQHF; CDR3 DNA: TGCGCCAGCAGCCAGGGGACAGGGGATTTGGGCAATCAGCCCCAGCATTTT
clone size: NA; V gene: TRBV20-1; J gene: TRBJ2-7; D gene: TRBD1; CDR3 protein: CSARDRTGNNYEQYF; CDR3 DNA: TGCAGTGCTAGAGACCGGACAGGGAACAACTACGAGCAGTACTTC
clone size: few; V gene: TRBV12-3/TRBV12-4; J gene: TRBJ1-2; D gene: TRBD1; CDR3 protein: CASSLRGRRGYTF; CDR3 DNA: TGTGCCAGCAGCCTCAGGGGGCGGCGGGGCTACACCTTC
clone size: few; V gene: TRBV7-2; J gene: TRBJ2-5; D gene: NA; CDR3 protein: CASSLASQNQETQYF; CDR3 DNA: TGTGCCAGCAGCTTAGCGTCCCAGAACCAAGAGACCCAGTACTTC
clone size: NA; V gene: TRBV10-3; J gene: TRBJ2-3; D gene: NA; CDR3 protein: CAISPGTSTDTQYF; CDR3 DNA: TGTGCCATCAGTCCCGGGACCAGCACAGATACGCAGTATTTT
clone size: NA; V gene: TRBV2; J gene: TRBJ1-5; D gene: NA; CDR3 protein: CASSEARARGNQPQHF; CDR3 DNA: TGTGCCAGCAGTGAAGCGCGCGCCAGGGGTAATCAGCCCCAGCATTTT
clone size: few; V gene: TRBV11-2; J gene: TRBJ2-7; D gene: TRBD1; CDR3 protein: CASSGQGVSYEQYF; CDR3 DNA: TGTGCCAGCAGTGGACAGGGAGTCTCCTACGAGCAGTACTTC
clone size: many; V gene: TRBV5-5; J gene: TRBJ2-1; D gene: NA; CDR3 protein: CASSLEGDLNEQFF; CDR3 DNA: TGTGCCAGCAGCTTGGAAGGGGACCTCAATGAGCAGTTCTTC
clone size: NA; V gene: TRBV6-5; J gene: TRBJ2-1; D gene: TRBD2; CDR3 protein: CASSYGTSGGGEQFF; CDR3 DNA: TGTGCCAGCAGTTACGGCACTAGCGGGGGGGGGGAGCAGTTCTTC
clone size: few; V gene: TRBV9; J gene: TRBJ2-1; D gene: NA; CDR3 protein: CASSVVQGPYNEQFF; CDR3 DNA: TGTGCCAGCAGCGTAGTGCAGGGTCCCTACAATGAGCAGTTCTTC
clone size: NA; V gene: TRBV20-1; J gene: TRBJ2-1; D gene: NA; CDR3 protein: CSALTVGSSYNEQFF; CDR3 DNA: TGCAGTGCCCTGACTGTAGGGAGCTCCTACAATGAGCAGTTCTTC
clone size: NA; V gene: TRBV12-3/TRBV12-4; J gene: TRBJ2-3; D gene: NA; CDR3 protein: CASSLGAGSRIDTQYF; CDR3 DNA: TGTGCCAGCAGTTTAGGGGCGGGGAGTCGTATAGATACGCAGTATTTT
clone size: NA; V gene: TRBV7-8; J gene: TRBJ2-5; D gene: TRBD2; CDR3 protein: CASSLGTSGGAGETQYF; CDR3 DNA: TGTGCCAGCAGCCTCGGGACTAGCGGGGGGGCAGGAGAGACCCAGTACTTC
clone size: NA; V gene: TRBV27; J gene: TRBJ2-5; D gene: TRBD2; CDR3 protein: CATSRRGGQETQYF; CDR3 DNA: TGTGCCACCTCTCGGAGGGGAGGGCAAGAGACCCAGTACTTC
clone size: NA; V gene: TRBV9; J gene: TRBJ2-1; D gene: NA; CDR3 protein: CASSRRSDPYNEQFF; CDR3 DNA: TGTGCCAGCAGCCGCCGAAGCGACCCTTACAATGAGCAGTTCTTC
clone size: NA; V gene: TRBV12-3/TRBV12-4; J gene: TRBJ2-7; D gene: TRBD2; CDR3 protein: CASSFLGGASGRAGYEQYF; CDR3 DNA: TGTGCCAGCAGTTTCCTCGGTGGAGCTAGCGGGAGGGCGGGATACGAGCAGTACTTC
clone size: NA; V gene: TRBV19; J gene: TRBJ2-3; D gene: NA; CDR3 protein: CASSISRVTTDTQYF; CDR3 DNA: TGTGCCAGTAGTATATCCAGGGTGACTACAGATACGCAGTATTTT
clone size: few; V gene: TRBV7-9; J gene: TRBJ2-7; D gene: NA; CDR3 protein: CASSLAAVQGHEQYF; CDR3 DNA: TGTGCCAGCAGCTTAGCAGCAGTACAGGGCCACGAGCAGTACTTC
clone size: NA; V gene: TRBV9; J gene: TRBJ2-7; D gene: NA; CDR3 protein: CASSGRQDTYEQYF; CDR3 DNA: TGTGCCAGCAGCGGTAGACAAGACACCTACGAGCAGTACTTC
clone size: NA; V gene: TRBV5-1; J gene: TRBJ2-1; D gene: NA; CDR3 protein: CASSLEAGVLPNDEQFF; CDR3 DNA: TGCGCCAGCAGCTTGGAGGCAGGGGTGCTTCCTAACGATGAGCAGTTCTTC
clone size: NA; V gene: TRBV29-1; J gene: TRBJ2-7; D gene: NA; CDR3 protein: CSVEDRGSSYEQYF; CDR3 DNA: TGCAGCGTTGAAGATCGGGGAAGCTCCTACGAGCAGTACTTC
clone size: few; V gene: TRBV20-1; J gene: TRBJ2-1; D gene: NA; CDR3 protein: CSATTGYQGNEQFF; CDR3 DNA: TGCAGTGCTACTACAGGGTATCAGGGCAATGAGCAGTTCTTC
clone size: once; V gene: TRBV20-1; J gene: TRBJ2-5; D gene: TRBD2; CDR3 protein: CSARSRTSKETQYF; CDR3 DNA: TGCAGTGCTAGATCCAGGACTAGCAAGGAGACCCAGTACTTC
clone size: many; V gene: TRBV9; J gene: TRBJ2-1; D gene: NA; CDR3 protein: CATQGLGNNEQFF; CDR3 DNA: TGTGCCACCCAAGGCCTAGGAAACAATGAGCAGTTCTTC
clone size: few; V gene: TRBV3-1; J gene: TRBJ2-3; D gene: NA; CDR3 protein: CASSQDAGLGTQYF; CDR3 DNA: TGTGCCAGCAGCCAAGATGCCGGGTTGGGTACGCAGTATTTT
clone size: NA; V gene: TRBV12-3/TRBV12-4; J gene: TRBJ1-4; D gene: TRBD1; CDR3 protein: CASSGTGLNEKLFF; CDR3 DNA: TGTGCCAGCAGTGGGACAGGGCTTAATGAAAAACTGTTTTTT
clone size: NA; V gene: TRBV12-3/TRBV12-4; J gene: TRBJ1-1; D gene: NA; CDR3 protein: CAGSTLTGNTEAFF; CDR3 DNA: TGTGCCGGCAGCACGCTGACAGGGAACACTGAAGCTTTCTTT
clone size: few; V gene: TRBV6-1; J gene: TRBJ1-1; D gene: NA; CDR3 protein: CATLGDGVTEAFF; CDR3 DNA: TGTGCCACCCTAGGGGACGGGGTCACTGAAGCTTTCTTT
clone size: few; V gene: TRBV5-1; J gene: TRBJ2-7; D gene: NA; CDR3 protein: CASTYIERAEQYF; CDR3 DNA: TGCGCCAGCACCTATATCGAGCGAGCCGAGCAGTACTTC
clone size: NA; V gene: TRBV20-1; J gene: TRBJ1-2; D gene: TRBD1; CDR3 protein: CSAGDSRNNYGYTF; CDR3 DNA: TGCAGTGCTGGGGACAGCCGAAATAACTATGGCTACACCTTC
clone size: NA; V gene: TRBV6-5; J gene: TRBJ1-4; D gene: TRBD1; CDR3 protein: CASRDRGREKLFF; CDR3 DNA: TGTGCCAGCAGAGACAGGGGTCGCGAAAAACTGTTTTTT
clone size: few; V gene: TRBV14; J gene: TRBJ2-7; D gene: NA; CDR3 protein: CASSQEFGADEQYF; CDR3 DNA: TGTGCCAGCAGCCAAGAGTTCGGGGCGGACGAGCAGTACTTC
clone size: NA; V gene: TRBV6-6; J gene: TRBJ2-3; D gene: TRBD2; CDR3 protein: CASSRRTSGVTDTQYF; CDR3 DNA: TGTGCCAGCAGTCGTAGGACTAGCGGGGTGACAGATACGCAGTATTTT
clone size: NA; V gene: TRBV9; J gene: TRBJ1-5; D gene: NA; CDR3 protein: CASSVAPSGNQPQHF; CDR3 DNA: TGTGCCAGCAGCGTAGCCCCGAGTGGCAATCAGCCCCAGCATTTT
clone size: NA; V gene: TRBV20-1; J gene: TRBJ2-5; D gene: NA; CDR3 protein: CSVPDGQDTQYF; CDR3 DNA: TGCAGTGTCCCGGACGGGCAAGACACCCAGTACTTC
clone size: many; V gene: TRBV12-3/TRBV12-4; J gene: TRBJ2-1; D gene: TRBD2; CDR3 protein: CASSLSGGADEQFF; CDR3 DNA: TGTGCCAGCAGCCTCAGCGGGGGGGCGGATGAGCAGTTCTTC
clone size: few; V gene: TRBV3-1; J gene: TRBJ2-3; D gene: TRBD1; CDR3 protein: CASSQRTGEYTDTQYF; CDR3 DNA: TGTGCCAGCAGCCAACGGACAGGGGAATACACAGATACGCAGTATTTT
clone size: NA; V gene: TRBV10-1; J gene: TRBJ2-7; D gene: NA; CDR3 protein: CASSEFTEGIGEQYF; CDR3 DNA: TGCGCCAGCAGTGAGTTCACAGAGGGCATCGGCGAGCAGTACTTC
clone size: once; V gene: TRBV25-1; J gene: TRBJ2-7; D gene: NA; CDR3 protein: CASRRGWGLQYF; CDR3 DNA: TGTGCCAGCAGGAGGGGGTGGGGGCTCCAGTACTTC
clone size: NA; V gene: TRBV15; J gene: TRBJ1-2; D gene: NA; CDR3 protein: CATSKPEGAPYGYTF; CDR3 DNA: TGTGCCACCAGCAAGCCTGAAGGGGCGCCCTACGGCTACACCTTC
clone size: few; V gene: TRBV12-3/TRBV12-4; J gene: TRBJ2-5; D gene: NA; CDR3 protein: CASTLRGSQETQYF; CDR3 DNA: TGTGCCAGCACCCTTCGGGGGTCCCAAGAGACCCAGTACTTC
clone size: NA; V gene: TRBV10-3; J gene: TRBJ2-5; D gene: TRBD2; CDR3 protein: CAIGAGEGETQYF; CDR3 DNA: TGTGCCATCGGAGCGGGAGAAGGAGAGACCCAGTACTTC
clone size: NA; V gene: TRBV14; J gene: TRBJ1-2; D gene: NA; CDR3 protein: CASSQVQSLGYTF; CDR3 DNA: TGTGCCAGCAGCCAAGTCCAGAGCTTGGGCTACACCTTC
clone size: NA; V gene: TRBV28; J gene: TRBJ1-6; D gene: NA; CDR3 protein: CASSLAGINSPLHF; CDR3 DNA: TGTGCCAGCAGTTTAGCGGGGATTAATTCACCCCTCCACTTT
clone size: few; V gene: TRBV12-5; J gene: TRBJ2-3; D gene: NA; CDR3 protein: CASGRSLDTDTQYF; CDR3 DNA: TGTGCTAGTGGTCGGTCCCTAGACACAGATACGCAATATTTT